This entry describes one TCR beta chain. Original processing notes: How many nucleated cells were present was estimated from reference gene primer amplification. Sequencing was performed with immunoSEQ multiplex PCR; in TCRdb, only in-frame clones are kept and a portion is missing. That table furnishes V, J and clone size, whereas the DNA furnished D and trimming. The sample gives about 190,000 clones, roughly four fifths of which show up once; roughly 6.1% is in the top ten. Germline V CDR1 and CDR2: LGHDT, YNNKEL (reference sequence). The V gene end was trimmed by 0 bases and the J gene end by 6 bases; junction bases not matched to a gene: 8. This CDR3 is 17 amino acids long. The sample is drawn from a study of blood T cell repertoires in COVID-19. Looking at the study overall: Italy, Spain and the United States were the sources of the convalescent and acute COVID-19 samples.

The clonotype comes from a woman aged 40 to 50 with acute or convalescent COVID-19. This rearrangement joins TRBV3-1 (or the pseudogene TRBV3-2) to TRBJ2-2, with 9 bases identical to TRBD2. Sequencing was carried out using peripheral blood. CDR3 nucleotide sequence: TGTGCCAGCAGCCAAGACTTGAGGACTAGCGAGGCCGGGGAGCTGTTTTTT. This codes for CASSQDLRTSEAGELFF.